This entry lists 25 T cell receptor beta chains sequenced from one sample in a study of graft-versus-host responses after intestinal transplantation. The data were produced by immunoSEQ multiplex PCR, yet TCRdb's version contains in-frame clones alone and is incomplete. The sample records 85,000 to 100,000 clones, about nine tenths being singletons. These TCRs' antigens remain unknown. The sample was unstimulated CD4+ T cells sorted from spleen or lymph node cells, taken before intestinal transplant. The receptors come from a human donor who received an intestinal transplant.

The V and J genes are TRBV2 and TRBJ2-3, with D unclear. Trimming shortened V by 10 bases and J by 0 bases, and 14 bases separated the two germline ends. This CDR3 is 14 amino acids long. CDR1 SNHLY and CDR2 FYNNEI come from the germline V gene. The CDR3 DNA is TGTGCCACCCGTCCTCTCTCTAGCACAGATACGCAGTATTTT. As protein: CATRPLSSTDTQYF.

The genes are TRBV18 and TRBJ1-5, with TRBD1 matching over 9 bases. The V and J ends lost 5 bases and 11 bases, in that order; junction bases with no gene match: 10. The CDR3 contains 14 residues. Germline V lookup: CDR1 KGHSH, CDR2 LQKENI. CDR3 region: CASSTKGGTGSQHF. The CDR3 nucleotides read TGTGCCAGCTCAACCAAAGGGGGGACAGGGTCCCAGCATTTT. Combining the CDR3 with reference TRBV18 and TRBJ1-5 gives the whole variable domain NAGVMQNPRHLVRRRGQEARLRCSPMKGHSHVYWYRQLPEEGLKFMVYLQKENIIDESGMPKERFSAEFPKEGPSILRIQQVVRGDSAAYFCASSTKGGTGSQHFGDGTRLSIL.

The chain has TRBV28 and TRBJ1-5, with 8 bases lining up with TRBD1. The CDR3 runs 15 residues. From germline, CDR1 is MDHEN and CDR2 SYDVKM. V trimming: 5 bases; J trimming: 1 base; junction bases outside the gene matches: 4. The CDR3 DNA is TGTGCCAGCAGTCCAACAGGGGGAAGCAATCAGCCCCAGCATTTT. Amino acids: CASSPTGGSNQPQHF.

The chain is built from TRBV9 and TRBJ2-5; 10 bases fit TRBD2. CDR1 is SGDLS, CDR2 YYNGEE, per germline. There are 17 residues in the CDR3. Trimming cost V 0 bases and J 4 bases; bases outside gene matches: 9. CDR3 sequence (DNA): TGTGCCAGCAGCGTAGCTAGCAGCGGGGGGGCGGGAGAGACCCAGTACTTC. Residues: CASSVASSGGAGETQYF.

The chain links TRBV7-3 to TRBJ2-3, with 8 bases identical to TRBD2. With V trimmed by 5 bases and J by 12 bases, 10 bases remained unmatched. This CDR3 has 13 residues. Germline CDR1 reads SGHTA; CDR2 reads FQGTGA. CDR3 sequence (DNA): TGTGCCAGCAGCCCCGACGGACTAGCCCCACAGTATTTT. Translated: CASSPDGLAPQYF.

CDR3 sequence (DNA): TGCGCCAGCAGCTTGTCGGCGGAGTACACTGAAGCTTTCTTT. This sequence encodes CASSLSAEYTEAFF. The V call is TRBV5-1, the J call TRBJ1-1, with unresolved D. The CDR3 sequence is 14 residues long. The germline V and J ends were trimmed by 1 base and 3 bases, with 10 bases remaining between them. The germline V gene has CDR1 SGHRS and CDR2 YFSETQ.

V usage is TRBV5-6 and J usage is TRBJ2-1, with TRBD1 matching over 9 bases. Germline loops: CDR1 SGHDT, CDR2 YYEEEE. Germline trimming cut 0 bases from V and 9 bases from J; bases unmatched to any gene: 10. CDR3 length: 16 residues. CDR3 sequence: CASSLAGQGRIGEQFF. The CDR3 coding sequence is TGTGCCAGCAGCTTGGCCGGACAGGGGAGAATAGGTGAGCAGTTCTTC.

The CDR3 sequence is CASSTTGTPGPTDTQYF. Written as DNA, the CDR3 is TGTGCCAGTAGTACCACCGGGACTCCAGGCCCCACAGATACGCAGTATTTT. This rearrangement joins TRBV19 to TRBJ2-3; D is possibly TRBD2 (6 bases). The CDR3 extends over 17 amino acids. Germline V gene sequence: CDR1 LNHDA, CDR2 SQIVND (reference sequence). With 4 bases removed from V and 2 bases from J, the gap between germline ends came to 19 bases.

The V gene is TRBV5-1, the J gene TRBJ2-3, with TRBD2 identical over 8 bases. The CDR3 covers 17 residues. Germline V lookup: CDR1 SGHRS, CDR2 YFSETQ. V trimming: 0 bases; J trimming: 2 bases; junction bases outside the gene matches: 8. The CDR3 loop is CASSLAPPLADTDTQYF. Here the CDR3 DNA reads TGCGCCAGCAGCTTGGCCCCTCCACTAGCGGACACAGATACGCAGTATTTT.

The chain combines TRBV18 with TRBJ2-3; 7 bases are shared with TRBD2. CDR3 length: 14 amino acids. The germline CDR1 and CDR2 sequences are KGHSH and LQKENI. V trimming: 3 bases; J trimming: 2 bases; junction bases outside the gene matches: 2. The DNA of the CDR3 is TGTGCCAGCTCACCGGGGGGGAACACAGATACGCAGTATTTT. It specifies CASSPGGNTDTQYF.

The chain joins TRBV9 to TRBJ2-3; 10 bases match TRBD2. Trimming took 0 bases from V and 8 from J; bases not matched to a gene: 9. Germline V lookup: CDR1 SGDLS, CDR2 YYNGEE. This CDR3 comprises 16 residues. DNA for the CDR3: TGTGCCAGCAGCGTAGTTAGCGGGGGGACCTCTGGTACGCAGTATTTT. Its protein is CASSVVSGGTSGTQYF.

The chain is built from TRBV6-4 and TRBJ1-2; perhaps TRBD1 as D (6 bases). The CDR3 is 14 amino acids. The V gene's germline CDR1 is MRHNA and CDR2 SNTAGT. The V end was cut by 4 bases, the J end by 9 bases, with 18 bases between. The CDR3 sequence: CASSADPTGLSYTF. CDR3 nucleotide sequence: TGTGCCAGCAGTGCCGACCCGACAGGTTTGAGCTACACCTTC.

V is TRBV19 and J is TRBJ1-1; 8 nucleotides line up with TRBD1. This CDR3 has 14 amino acids. V lost 3 bases to trimming and J lost 7 bases; unmatched junction nucleotides: 7. Germline V gene sequence: CDR1 LNHDA, CDR2 SQIVND (reference sequence). DNA of the CDR3: TGTGCCAGTAGTATCTCAGGGGGCCCCTTTGAAGCTTTCTTT. Amino acids: CASSISGGPFEAFF.

The J gene is TRBJ1-2, the V gene TRBV29-1; possible D gene TRBD1, 6 bases. Germline V gene data show CDR1 as SQVTM and CDR2 as ANQGSEA. The CDR3 spans 14 residues. The V end lost 6 bases, the J end lost 4 bases, and 18 bases lay between the germline ends. CDR3 amino acids: CSVDRGGEVYGYTF. In nucleotides, the CDR3 is TGCAGCGTGGACCGAGGGGGGGAGGTCTATGGCTACACCTTC.

The chain is built from TRBV5-1 and TRBJ1-1; TRBD1 agrees at 7 bases. The V and J ends lost 4 bases and 1 base, in that order; junction bases with no gene match: 4. The CDR3 contains 14 residues. Germline loops: CDR1 SGHRS, CDR2 YFSETQ. The CDR3 DNA follows: TGCGCCAGCAGCGGGCAGGGGGGGAACACTGAAGCTTTCTTT. Its protein is CASSGQGGNTEAFF.

V and J are TRBV18 and TRBJ2-7; TRBD2 might be the D (5 bases). Germline values: CDR1 KGHSH, CDR2 LQKENI. Trimming cost V 6 bases and J 2 bases, with 14 bases left between them. This CDR3 spans 14 amino acids. This CDR3 reads CASSPDRGTYEQYF. CDR3 bases: TGTGCCAGCTCCCCAGATCGGGGTACCTACGAGCAGTACTTC.

CDR3: CASNILQETQYF. The CDR3 nucleotides are TGTGCCAGCAACATATTACAAGAGACCCAGTACTTC. V usage is TRBV7-8 and J usage is TRBJ2-5, with unresolved D. The CDR3 runs to 12 residues. V was trimmed by 7 bases and J by 2 bases, leaving 8 bases between them. Germline V gene lookup returns CDR1 SGHVS and CDR2 FQNEAQ.

The gene calls are TRBV5-4 and TRBJ2-1, with 13 bases fitting TRBD2. The CDR3 extends over 15 amino acids. Losses at the gene ends were 4 bases for V and 6 bases for J; bases not matched to a gene: 4. In germline, CDR1 is SGHNT, CDR2 YYREEE (reference sequence). The CDR3 reads CASSRGLAGLNEQFF. CDR3 bases: TGTGCCAGCAGCCGGGGACTAGCGGGACTCAATGAGCAGTTCTTC.

CDR3 loop: CASGRYEQYF. CDR3 DNA sequence: TGTGCCAGCGGGCGCTACGAGCAGTACTTC. The V and J genes are TRBV6-1 and TRBJ2-7; D gene uncertain. The germline V and J ends were trimmed by 8 bases and 3 bases, with 5 bases remaining between them. The germline V gene has CDR1 MNHNS and CDR2 SASEGT. The CDR3 spans 10 residues.

The V and J genes are TRBV5-1 and TRBJ2-1, with 15 bases lining up with TRBD2. V shed 3 bases and J 9 bases; nucleotides not matched to a gene: 4. From germline, CDR1 is SGHRS and CDR2 YFSETQ. The CDR3 contains 15 residues. The CDR3 protein is CASSWGLAGGAEQFF. DNA of the CDR3: TGCGCCAGCAGCTGGGGACTAGCGGGGGGTGCTGAGCAGTTCTTC.

The chain carries TRBV4-1 and TRBJ1-2; 8 bases are a match to TRBD1. V shed 1 base, J shed 4 bases, and the junction held 8 bases outside the gene matches. The CDR3 has 16 amino acids. The germline CDR1 and CDR2 sequences are MGHRA and YSYEKL. This CDR3 is CASSQVYPGGFYGYTF. CDR3 coding DNA: TGCGCCAGCAGCCAAGTTTACCCAGGGGGCTTCTATGGCTACACCTTC.

The gene calls are TRBV15 and TRBJ2-3; TRBD2 matches 14 bases. Germline V lookup: CDR1 LNHNV, CDR2 YYDKDF (reference sequence). CDR3 length equals 18 residues. J lost 0 bases, V lost 3 bases, and 5 bases had no gene match. The CDR3 sequence is CATSRGLAGVDSTDTQYF. In nucleotides, the CDR3 is TGTGCCACCAGCAGGGGACTAGCGGGGGTAGATAGCACAGATACGCAGTATTTT.

For the CDR3, the DNA is TGTGCCAGCAGCCTCTACGGGGTCGATGAAAAACTGTTTTTT. Translation: CASSLYGVDEKLFF. The chain employs TRBV5-4 and TRBJ1-4; no definite D call. V was clipped by 4 bases and J by 6 bases, with 13 bases between them. Germline-derived CDR1 and CDR2 are SGHNT and YYREEE (reference sequence). The CDR3 is 14 residues long.

This clone has just one count. J is TRBJ1-1 and V is TRBV10-3; D is ambiguous. V dropped 3 bases and J dropped 1 base, with 18 bases sitting between them. This CDR3 comprises 17 residues. Germline V gives CDR1 ENHRY, CDR2 SYGVKD. The CDR3 nucleotides read TGTGCCATCAGTGAAGGGAGTAGTATCTCCCGGAACACTGAAGCTTTCTTT. Amino acid sequence: CAISEGSSISRNTEAFF.

The chain couples TRBV9 to TRBJ2-5, with 9 positions matching TRBD1. The germline gives CDR1 SGDLS, CDR2 YYNGEE. This CDR3 has 14 residues. V lost 0 bases to trimming and J lost 5 bases; unmatched junction nucleotides: 2. CDR3 sequence reads: CASSVDRGPETQYF. CDR3 nucleotides: TGTGCCAGCAGCGTAGACAGGGGGCCCGAGACCCAGTACTTC.